This entry is about one T cell receptor (beta chain). Its antigen remains unknown. The sample originates from a study of post-analysis software for immune sequencing data. Included in the TCR beta cDNA libraries were unique molecular identifiers. From the PCR reads, TCRdb called clonotypes with MiXCR, one entry per CDR3 protein. The sample carries approximately 350,000 distinct CDR3 sequences, 30% to 45% recorded once. Study-level points and caveats: Comparison with controls showed significantly lower normalized Chao1 diversity in multiple sclerosis patients. Included in a set of about five TRBV segments more frequent in patients than controls were TRBV5-6, TRBV5-1 and TRBV20-1.

Trimming took off 6 bases at V and 8 bases at J, with 14 bases between the two ends. The germline gives CDR1 MNHEY, CDR2 SMNVEV (reference sequence). The CDR3 is 13 residues long. The sequencing sample was made of blood. This TCR was sampled from a girl between 5 and 17 years old with multiple sclerosis. The V and J genes are TRBV27 and TRBJ1-5; D not certain. CDR3 residues: CASSPDPRKPQHF. CDR3 DNA: TGTGCCAGCAGCCCGGACCCCAGGAAGCCCCAGCATTTT.